This record covers a single T cell receptor (beta chain). These data originate in a study of blood T cell repertoires in COVID-19. The table came from immunoSEQ multiplex PCR; TCRdb's copy has only in-frame clones and leaves some out. The top ten clones hold 28% of a sample with around 28,000 clones, 80% to 90% of them seen once. This CDR3 has 14 residues. Per germline, CDR1 SGHNT and CDR2 YENEEA. The V segment lost 5 bases and the J segment 2 bases; nucleotides outside the gene matches: 2. The J gene is TRBJ2-3, the V gene TRBV11-3; 9 bases match TRBD2. Sequencing input: peripheral blood. The receptor's source is an elderly woman with COVID-19, enrolled during active disease. CDR3 sequence: CASSIAGVTDTQYF. For the CDR3, the DNA is TGTGCCAGCAGCATAGCGGGAGTCACAGATACGCAGTATTTT.